This is a list of T cell receptor beta chains from one sample in a study of control samples from healthy donors and cancer patients. Profiling relied on immunoSEQ multiplex PCR, and the TCRdb table lists in-frame clones only, not all of them. Of under 200,000 clones in the sample, roughly 94% were seen once. The sequencing sample was made of PBMCs. The receptors originated from a man aged 55 to 69 with colorectal cancer. Each CDR3 is given with its conserved first and last residue. The D gene is left open where the match is weak. Clone size is given for some rows only: seen once, a few or many times, or a class if the clone is expanded.

j_call d_call v_call clone_size cdr3_nt cdr3_aa
TRBJ2-7 NA TRBV11-2 NA TGTGCCAGCAGCTTAGCGGGGGCAACAACCTACGGGCAGTACTTC CASSLAGATTYGQYF
TRBJ1-5 NA TRBV2 NA TGTGCCAGCAGTGAACGGCAGGGGAATCAGCCCCAGCATTTT CASSERQGNQPQHF
TRBJ1-5 TRBD1 TRBV19 NA TGTGCCAGTAGAGGACAGGGGACTCAGCCCCAGCATTTT CASRGQGTQPQHF
TRBJ2-7 NA TRBV28 NA TGTGCCTGCGGGAACTCCTACGAGCAGTACTTC CACGNSYEQYF
TRBJ1-1 NA TRBV28 NA TGTGCCAGCAGCACACAGGGTTCGGACACTGAAGCTTTCTTT CASSTQGSDTEAFF
TRBJ1-3 NA TRBV6-6 NA TGTGCCAGCACCCCGAGAGGGTCTGGAAACACCATATATTTT CASTPRGSGNTIYF
TRBJ2-3 NA TRBV5-1 NA TGCGCCAGCAGCCCCGGGGTGATGAGGGATACGCAGTATTTT CASSPGVMRDTQYF
TRBJ1-1 NA TRBV29-1 NA TGCAGCGTTGCCCTCGACGGGGGCACTGAAGCTTTCTTT CSVALDGGTEAFF
TRBJ2-1 TRBD1 TRBV7-8 few TGTGCCAGCAGCCTGGGACACAAATCGACAGGGGGCGGCGGCGGGGTTCCGTCCTACAATGAGCAGTTCTTC CASSLGHKSTGGGGGVPSYNEQFF
TRBJ2-7 TRBD2 TRBV11-2 NA TGTGCCACCCAAACTAGGGGAGGGGTAGGGTACGAGCAGTACTTC CATQTRGGVGYEQYF
TRBJ1-1 NA TRBV11-2 NA TGTGCCAGCAGCTTAGATGGGGGGCGCGGGTCTGAAGCTTTCTTT CASSLDGGRGSEAFF
TRBJ1-6 TRBD1 TRBV5-1 NA TGCGCCAGCAGCTTGGGGAAGACAGGGGGCGGTTCACCCCTCCACTTT CASSLGKTGGGSPLHF
TRBJ1-6 NA TRBV9 NA TGTGCCAGCAGCGTAGGGGGGGCGCGAAATTCACCCCTCCACTTT CASSVGGARNSPLHF
TRBJ2-3 NA TRBV9 NA TGTGCCAGCAGCGTCGAGGGGATGGATACGCAGTATTTT CASSVEGMDTQYF
TRBJ1-6 NA TRBV14 NA TGTGCCAGCAGAGACTACACTAATTCACCCCTCCACTTT CASRDYTNSPLHF
TRBJ2-1 TRBD1 TRBV5-1 NA TGCGCCAGCAGCCTGGGACAGGGGGCCTACAATGAGCAGTTCTTC CASSLGQGAYNEQFF
TRBJ2-4 NA TRBV3-1/TRBV3-2 NA TGTGCCAGCAGCCAAGATCTTGCTAGCTCGAACATTCAGTACTTC CASSQDLASSNIQYF
TRBJ1-2 NA TRBV7-8 NA TGTGCCAGCAGCTTAGAGGGTACAGGGATCTATGGCTACACCTTC CASSLEGTGIYGYTF
TRBJ2-1 NA TRBV29-1 NA TGCAGCGTGGGCCTTTCTAGGGGTTGGGGCAATGAGCAGTTCTTC CSVGLSRGWGNEQFF
TRBJ1-2 NA TRBV7-9 NA TGTGCCAGCAGCTTGTCCGGGACACTGTATGGCTACACCTTC CASSLSGTLYGYTF
TRBJ1-2 TRBD1 TRBV3-1/TRBV3-2 NA TGTGCCAGCAGCCCACTAAACAGGGGTCTCCGCACCTTC CASSPLNRGLRTF
TRBJ1-5 TRBD1 TRBV10-3 NA TGTGCCATCAGATCGACAGGGGATGATCAGCCCCAGCATTTT CAIRSTGDDQPQHF